The clone carrying this TCR beta chain was picked up one time. As yet, its antigen is unknown. The data belong to a study of cytomegalovirus exposure and HLA in healthy donors. V was shortened by 4 bases and J by 1 base, with 11 bases between the two germline ends. Germline V gene data show CDR1 as SGDLS and CDR2 as YYNGEE. The CDR3 is made up of 14 amino acids. Study outcomes and limitations: Reports indicate that TCR beta sequences accurately predicted the HLA-A and HLA-B alleles of most subjects.

This PCR relied on a set of 60 Vbeta primers and 13 Jbeta primers. Original analysis: The count from a later analysis was about 80 million unique TCR beta chains, about 9.9 million of them shared. Method: immunoSEQ multiplex PCR; TCRdb's copy keeps in-frame clones and lacks some. V, J and clone size are taken as reported in that table, and D and trimming were inferred from the DNA itself. The sample holds roughly 99,000 clones, 60% to 80% seen once. This receptor was identified in a man aged 18-30 years in good health and CMV-seronegative. Sequenced input: PBMCs. The chain is built from TRBV9 and TRBJ1-1, with D unclear. The CDR3 nucleotides read TGTGCCAGCAGCACCTCAACGGGGAACACTGAAGCTTTCTTT. Amino acids: CASSTSTGNTEAFF.